This T cell receptor (beta chain) derives from a study of blood T cell repertoires in COVID-19. Turning to the study itself: The United States, Italy and Spain supplied acute and convalescent COVID-19 samples. T cells, B-cell-depleted T cells, or PBMCs supplied cDNA or gDNA.

V was clipped by 5 bases and J by 5 bases, with 16 bases between them. Looked up from germline, CDR1 is SEHNR and CDR2 is FQNEAQ (reference sequence). The CDR3 loop spans 15 amino acids. This table comes from immunoSEQ multiplex PCR, and its TCRdb copy is limited to in-frame clones, with some not included. The repertoire holds about 270,000 clones, with 85% to 90% as singletons. Sequenced: PBMCs or T cells enriched from blood (not recorded which). V gene TRBV7-9 combines with J gene TRBJ2-1; the D gene is possibly TRBD2 (5 bases). The TCR originated in a woman in her sixties or seventies who had recovered from COVID-19. As DNA, the CDR3 is TGTGCCAGCAGCCTGGGTGAAAGCGGAAACAATGAGCAGTTCTTC. Amino acids: CASSLGESGNNEQFF.